This passage covers 19 T cell receptor beta chains from one sample sequenced in a study of T cells in women clearing cervical HPV infection. TCRdb's table, derived via immunoSEQ multiplex PCR, lists solely in-frame clones and lacks some. The sample holds approximately 41,000 clones. Sequenced input: blood buffy coat. The receptor set was obtained from a woman aged 18 to 69 with a cervical HPV16 infection that either progressed to CIN3+ or cleared (not recorded which).

Details on this clone: The read ends 3 residues before the CDR3 terminus; that terminus is restored from the germline J gene. This chain joins TRBV11-3 and TRBJ2-7; 9 bases agree with TRBD2. This CDR3 comprises 15 residues. Germline CDR1 reads SGHNT; CDR2 reads YENEEA. Trimming took 5 bases from V and 2 from J; bases not matched to a gene: 7. This chain's CDR3 is CASSPSGDEPYEQYF. The DNA read from the CDR3 is TGTGCCAGCAGCCCTAGCGGGGATGAACCCTACGAG.

Comment on this clone: Sequencing ends 3 residues short of the CDR3 end; the germline J gene provides the rest. This chain connects TRBV10-2 to TRBJ2-1; TRBD2 matches 8 bases. Trimming at V came to 3 bases and at J to 9 bases, leaving 4 bases not matched to a gene. Germline loops: CDR1 WSHSY, CDR2 SAAADI. The CDR3 sequence is 13 residues long. The CDR3 is CASSDERGLEQFF. The DNA read from the CDR3 is TGCGCCAGCAGTGACGAGCGGGGGCTTGAG.

In the case of this clone: From the germline J gene comes the end of the CDR3, since the read stops 3 residues before it. The rearrangement uses TRBV7-8 and TRBJ1-1; D is undetermined. In germline, CDR1 is SGHVS, CDR2 FQNEAQ. Trimming cost V 3 bases and J 3 bases, with 8 bases left between them. This CDR3 contains 13 residues. The chain's CDR3 is CASSFSQDTEAFF. The sequenced CDR3 bases are TGTGCCAGCAGCTTCTCGCAGGACACTGAA.

On this clone itself: The read comes to an end 3 residues before the CDR3 does, leaving the germline J gene to fill in the end. The chain employs TRBV9 and TRBJ2-5; weak D call: TRBD2 (6 bases). The germline gives CDR1 SGDLS, CDR2 YYNGEE. V gave up 2 bases and J gave up 5 bases, with 13 bases separating them. The CDR3 loop spans 14 amino acids. The CDR3 reads CASSVEGFRETQYF. The CDR3 bases that were read are TGTGCCAGCAGCGTGGAGGGTTTTCGGGAGACC.

About this clone itself: The read stops 3 residues short of the end of the CDR3; the missing end is completed from the germline J gene. The V call is TRBV5-5, the J call TRBJ1-4, with unresolved D. This CDR3 is built from 14 residues. Germline V CDR1 and CDR2: SGHKS, YYEKEE (reference sequence). Trimming pared 2 bases from V and 4 bases from J, leaving 9 bases between. CDR3 in amino acids: CASSFYQVNEKLFF. The sequenced CDR3 bases are TGTGCCAGCAGCTTTTATCAGGTTAATGAAAAA. Full variable domain (remainder filled in from reference TRBV5-5 and TRBJ1-4): DAGVTQSPTHLIKTRGQQVTLRCSPISGHKSVSWYQQVLGQGPQFIFQYYEKEERGRGNFPDRFSARQFPNYSSELNVNALLLGDSALYLCASSFYQVNEKLFFGSGTQLSVL.

As concerns this clone: The read comes to an end 3 residues before the CDR3 does, leaving the germline J gene to fill in the end. The V call is TRBV2, the J call TRBJ2-1, with D possibly TRBD1 on 6 matching bases. There are 13 residues in the CDR3. The V gene lost 5 bases and the J gene lost 8 bases, with 13 bases spanning the gap. The germline V gene encodes CDR1 SNHLY and CDR2 FYNNEI. CDR3: CASSPYQGYEQFF. The CDR3 DNA, read in part, is TGTGCCAGCAGTCCGTACCAGGGGTATGAG.

Judged by frequency, this clone is medium-sized (0.01 to 0.1%). Read coverage stops 3 residues before the CDR3 terminus; the germline J gene supplies the remainder. The chain joins TRBV2 to TRBJ2-5; no definite D call. Trimming shortened V by 7 bases and J by 7 bases, and 13 bases separated the two germline ends. The length of the CDR3 is 12 residues. The germline V gene encodes CDR1 SNHLY and CDR2 FYNNEI. The CDR3 bases that were read are TGTGCCAGCACATCGTCCGCGGCGACC. This gives the protein CASTSSAAT. The full-length CDR3 reads as CASTSSAATQYF. Looking up the rest from reference TRBV2 and TRBJ2-5 gives the full variable domain: EPEVTQTPSHQVTQMGQEVILRCVPISNHLYFYWYRQILGQKVEFLVSFYNNEISEKSEIFDDQFSVERPDGSNFTLKIRSTKLEDSAMYFCASTSSAATQYFGPGTRLLVL.

This clone shows up as medium-sized by frequency. The CDR3 goes on 3 residues after the read ends, and that part is filled in from the germline J gene. The V and J genes are TRBV20-1 and TRBJ2-1, with D maybe TRBD2 (6 bases). CDR1 DFQATT and CDR2 SNEGSKA come from the germline V gene (reference sequence). This CDR3 has 15 amino acids. Trimming cost V 6 bases and J 6 bases, with 21 bases left between them. CDR3 bases read: TGCAGTGCCCGGGGTAGAGCACTAGCAGTCAATGAG. Encoded protein: CSARGRALAVNE. The full CDR3 protein is CSARGRALAVNEQFF.

With respect to this clone: The CDR3 goes on 3 residues after the read ends, and that part is filled in from the germline J gene. V and J are TRBV3-1 (or the pseudogene TRBV3-2) and TRBJ2-2, with 7 bases lining up with TRBD1. The CDR3 contains 15 residues. CDR1 is LGHDT and CDR2 is YNNKEL in the germline V gene (reference sequence). V was pared by 5 bases and J by 4 bases, with 7 bases of the junction left unmatched. The covered CDR3 bases are TGTGCCAGCAGCGAGGGACAGAGAATCACCGGGGAG. It yields the protein CASSEGQRITGE. The entire CDR3 protein is CASSEGQRITGELFF.

A remark on this clone: Read sequence stops 3 residues before the CDR3 end, and the germline J gene provides the missing end. V is TRBV7-6 and J is TRBJ2-3; 11 nucleotides match TRBD2. V gave up 1 base and J gave up 2 bases; unmatched junction bases: 2. From germline, CDR1 is SGHVS and CDR2 FNYEAQ. This CDR3 contains 16 residues. The CDR3 sequence: CASSLGSGGATDTQYF. CDR3 bases read: TGTGCCAGCAGCTTAGGTAGCGGGGGGGCCACAGATACG.

A note on this clone: The read ends 3 residues before the CDR3 terminus; that terminus is restored from the germline J gene. J is TRBJ1-5 and V is TRBV10-3, with 11 bases identical to TRBD1. Trimming at V came to 6 bases and at J to 6 bases, leaving 7 bases not matched to a gene. The CDR3 sequence is 15 residues long. The germline V gene encodes CDR1 ENHRY and CDR2 SYGVKD. CDR3 DNA (partial): TGTGCCATCAGCCCAGGACAGGGGGCTGGTCAGCCC. It translates to CAISPGQGAGQP. The full CDR3 protein is CAISPGQGAGQPQHF.

Of note for this clone: The observed sequence ends 3 residues before the CDR3 terminus, with the missing tail filled in from the germline J gene. J is TRBJ1-1 and V is TRBV20-1, with 11 bases matching TRBD1. V lost 6 bases and J lost 1; bases outside the gene matches: 7. Germline V gene data show CDR1 as DFQATT and CDR2 as SNEGSKA (reference sequence). This CDR3 is 15 amino acids long. The CDR3 loop reads CSAPDRGRENTEAFF. Partial CDR3 DNA: TGCAGTGCCCCGGACAGGGGGCGCGAGAACACTGAA.

In the case of this clone: The read terminates 3 residues before the CDR3 end, so the remaining end is supplied by the germline J gene. This chain joins TRBV18 and TRBJ1-3, with D possibly matching TRBD1 (6 bases). The length of the CDR3 is 15 residues. Between the trimmed V and J ends, which lost 2 bases and 9 bases, there was a span of 17 bases. The germline CDR1 and CDR2 sequences are KGHSH and LQKENI. The CDR3 loop is CASSPGAGAGSTIYF. CDR3 DNA (partial): TGTGCCAGCTCACCAGGAGCAGGGGCAGGGAGCACC.

Details on this clone: The read is 3 residues too short to cover the CDR3 end, so that end is filled in from the germline J gene. This chain joins TRBV19 and TRBJ2-2, with 9 bases fitting TRBD2. Germline-derived CDR1 and CDR2 are LNHDA and SQIVND (reference sequence). This CDR3 spans 15 amino acids. Trimming removed 7 bases from V and 5 bases from J; junction bases left unmatched: 8. The sequenced CDR3 bases are TGTGCCAGTACCAATAGCGGGAGTGGGACCGGGGAG. Protein sequence: CASTNSGSGTGE. The whole CDR3 protein reads CASTNSGSGTGELFF.

To note about this clone: The read ends 3 residues shy of where the CDR3 ends; the end is completed using the germline J gene. V is TRBV20-1 and J is TRBJ1-4; D may be TRBD1 (6 bases). The V gene's germline CDR1 is DFQATT and CDR2 SNEGSKA (reference sequence). The CDR3 is 14 residues long. V was clipped by 4 bases and J by 0 bases, with 9 bases between them. The CDR3 spells CSAKRGSTNEKLFF. The CDR3 bases that were read are TGCAGTGCTAAGAGGGGGTCAACTAATGAAAAA.

To note about this clone: The read is 3 residues too short to cover the CDR3 end, so that end is filled in from the germline J gene. The chain uses TRBV2 and TRBJ2-5, with 8 bases matching TRBD1. V trimming: 6 bases; J trimming: 7 bases; junction bases outside the gene matches: 13. The CDR3 extends over 15 amino acids. The germline gives CDR1 SNHLY, CDR2 FYNNEI. The covered CDR3 bases are TGTGCCAGCAGACCTACTCAACAGGGGGACGTGACC. Translated: CASRPTQQGDVT. The whole CDR3 protein is CASRPTQQGDVTQYF.

On this clone: The read halts 3 residues ahead of the CDR3 end, with the missing end drawn from the germline J gene. The rearrangement uses TRBV19 and TRBJ1-5, with 7 bases fitting TRBD1. Germline V gene lookup returns CDR1 LNHDA and CDR2 SQIVND (reference sequence). With V trimmed by 7 bases and J by 0 bases, 9 bases remained unmatched. CDR3 length: 16 amino acids. The part of the CDR3 DNA that was read is TGTGCCAGTACCAATGCCAGGGGGGATAGCAATCAGCCC. It translates to CASTNARGDSNQP. The entire CDR3 reads CASTNARGDSNQPQHF.

Remarks on this clone: The read ends 3 residues before the CDR3 terminus; that terminus is restored from the germline J gene. This sequence joins TRBV20-1 and TRBJ2-1, with TRBD1 identical over 11 bases. This CDR3 comprises 16 residues. In germline, CDR1 is DFQATT, CDR2 SNEGSKA (reference sequence). V gave up 2 bases and J gave up 8 bases; unmatched junction bases: 11. The CDR3 here is CSARYLPGQGVHEQFF. The sequenced part of the CDR3 DNA is TGCAGTGCTAGATACTTACCGGGACAGGGGGTACATGAG.

CDR3 loop: CASRPQGRSYEQYF. The CDR3 DNA, read in part, is TGTGCCAGCAGGCCCCAGGGGCGGTCCTACGAG. The chain couples TRBV28 to TRBJ2-7; weak D call: TRBD1 (6 bases). Sequencing ends 3 residues short of the CDR3 end; the germline J gene provides the rest. V lost 6 bases and J lost 1, with 13 bases in between. This CDR3 contains 14 residues. Per germline, CDR1 MDHEN and CDR2 SYDVKM.